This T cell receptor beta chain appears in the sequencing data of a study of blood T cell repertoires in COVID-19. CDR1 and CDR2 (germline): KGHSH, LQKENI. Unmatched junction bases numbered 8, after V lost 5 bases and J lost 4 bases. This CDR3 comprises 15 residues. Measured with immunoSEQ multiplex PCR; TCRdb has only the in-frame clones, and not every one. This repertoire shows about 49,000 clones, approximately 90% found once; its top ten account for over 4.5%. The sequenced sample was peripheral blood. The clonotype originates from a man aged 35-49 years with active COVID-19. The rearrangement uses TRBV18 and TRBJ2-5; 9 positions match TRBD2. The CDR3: CASSGLSGSPETQYF. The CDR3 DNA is TGTGCCAGCTCAGGCCTTAGCGGGAGCCCAGAGACCCAGTACTTC. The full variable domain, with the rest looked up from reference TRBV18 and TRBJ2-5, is NAGVMQNPRHLVRRRGQEARLRCSPMKGHSHVYWYRQLPEEGLKFMVYLQKENIIDESGMPKERFSAEFPKEGPSILRIQQVVRGDSAAYFCASSGLSGSPETQYFGPGTRLLVL.